The clone carrying this T cell receptor beta chain was counted only a few times. The source of the sample is a study of blood T cell repertoires in COVID-19. Study-level information: Italy, Spain and the United States were the sources of the convalescent and acute COVID-19 samples. PBMCs, B-cell-depleted T cells, or T cells provided the cDNA or gDNA that made up the material.

This CDR3 spans 12 amino acids. The J segment lost 12 bases and the V segment lost 7 bases, leaving 10 bases of the junction unmatched. Original data processing: Nucleated cell counts were estimated from reference gene primer amplification. The data were produced by immunoSEQ multiplex PCR, yet TCRdb's version contains in-frame clones alone and is incomplete. The V and J calls and the clone size are those of that table, but D and trimming were determined from the DNA. This sample has about 170,000 clones; roughly 84% occur once, and the top ten carry under 13%. This receptor was obtained from a man in his 70s with active or convalescent COVID-19. The chain combines TRBV12-3 or TRBV12-4 with TRBJ1-2, with 8 bases that match TRBD1. Specimen: peripheral blood. The CDR3 here is CASNKLGTGDTF. DNA of the CDR3: TGTGCCAGCAACAAACTCGGGACAGGTGACACCTTC.